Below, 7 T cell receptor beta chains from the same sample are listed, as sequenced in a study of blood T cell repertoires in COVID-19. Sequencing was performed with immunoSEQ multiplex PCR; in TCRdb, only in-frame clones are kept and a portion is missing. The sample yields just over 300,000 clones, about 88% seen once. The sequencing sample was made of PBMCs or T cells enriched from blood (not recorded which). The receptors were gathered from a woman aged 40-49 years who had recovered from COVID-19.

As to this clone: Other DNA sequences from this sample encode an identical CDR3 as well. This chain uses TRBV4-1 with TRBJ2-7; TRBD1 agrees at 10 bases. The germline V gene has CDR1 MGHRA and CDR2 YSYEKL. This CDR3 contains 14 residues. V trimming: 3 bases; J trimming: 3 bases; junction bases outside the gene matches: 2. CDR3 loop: CASSQGQGNYEQYF. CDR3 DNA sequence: TGCGCCAGCAGCCAGGGACAGGGGAACTACGAGCAGTACTTC.

CDR3 sequence (DNA): TGTGCCAGCAGCCCGCGGGGGGGACCCTACGAGCAGTACTTC. Translation: CASSPRGGPYEQYF. V gene TRBV21-1 combines with J gene TRBJ2-7; the table calls TRBD2, which could not be checked here. TRBV21-1 represents a pseudogene. This CDR3 region has 14 residues.

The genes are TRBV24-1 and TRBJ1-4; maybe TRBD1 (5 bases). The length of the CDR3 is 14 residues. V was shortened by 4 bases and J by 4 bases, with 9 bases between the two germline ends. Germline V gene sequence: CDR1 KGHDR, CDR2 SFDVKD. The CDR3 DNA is TGTGCCACCAGTGAAGGACACAATAATGAAAAACTGTTTTTT. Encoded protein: CATSEGHNNEKLFF.

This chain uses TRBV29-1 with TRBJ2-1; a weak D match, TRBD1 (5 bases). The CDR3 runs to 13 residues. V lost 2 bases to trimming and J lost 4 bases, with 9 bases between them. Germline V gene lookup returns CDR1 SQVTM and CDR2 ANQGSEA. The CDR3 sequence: CSVELDTYNEQFF. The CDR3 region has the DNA TGCAGCGTTGAATTGGACACTTACAATGAGCAGTTCTTC.

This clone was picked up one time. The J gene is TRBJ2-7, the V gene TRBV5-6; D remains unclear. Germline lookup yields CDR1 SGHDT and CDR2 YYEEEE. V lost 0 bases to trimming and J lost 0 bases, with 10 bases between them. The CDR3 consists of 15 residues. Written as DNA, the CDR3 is TGTGCCAGCAGCTTGGTAAACAGCCTCTCCTACGAGCAGTACTTC. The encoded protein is CASSLVNSLSYEQYF.

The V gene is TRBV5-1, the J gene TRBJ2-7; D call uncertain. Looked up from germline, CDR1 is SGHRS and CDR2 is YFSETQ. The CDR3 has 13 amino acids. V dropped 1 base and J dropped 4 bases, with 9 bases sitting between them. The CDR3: CASSLRTDYEQYF. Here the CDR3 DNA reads TGCGCCAGCAGCTTGCGAACAGATTACGAGCAGTACTTC.

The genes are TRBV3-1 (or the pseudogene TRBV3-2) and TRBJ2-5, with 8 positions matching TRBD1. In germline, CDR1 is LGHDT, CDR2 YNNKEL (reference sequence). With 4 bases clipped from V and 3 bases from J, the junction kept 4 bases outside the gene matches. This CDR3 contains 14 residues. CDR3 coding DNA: TGTGCCAGCAGCCCGACGGACAGGGAAGAGACCCAGTACTTC. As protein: CASSPTDREETQYF.